Included here is one T cell receptor beta chain sequence, with context. The germline V gene encodes CDR1 LNHDA and CDR2 SQIVND (reference sequence). The CDR3 spans 18 residues. Trimming at V came to 6 bases and at J to 3 bases, leaving 8 bases not matched to a gene. These data belong to a study of blood T cell repertoires in COVID-19. Produced via immunoSEQ multiplex PCR; TCRdb's table is partial and in-frame only. The top ten clones hold approximately 5.7% of a sample with 100,000 to 150,000 clones, roughly 72% of them seen once. The J gene is TRBJ2-2, the V gene TRBV19, with 15 bases matching TRBD2. Sequencing was done on a sample of peripheral blood. This clonotype originated in a man aged 55 to 70 with acute or convalescent COVID-19. CDR3 bases: TGTGCCAGTAGGGCTATGGGACTAGCGGGGGGTGACACCGGGGAGCTGTTTTTT. This gives the protein CASRAMGLAGGDTGELFF.